This entry concerns a single TCR beta chain. This CDR3 region has 13 residues. Germline CDR1 reads SGHRS; CDR2 reads YFSETQ. The V and J ends lost 0 bases and 6 bases respectively, with 10 bases between them. The data were taken from a study of blood T cell repertoires in COVID-19. TCRdb keeps only in-frame clones here, not all; method: immunoSEQ multiplex PCR. This sample carries about 270,000 clones, about 88% of them seen once, and the ten largest clones take roughly 4%. The material sequenced was peripheral blood. This receptor was obtained from a man aged 60 to 75 who had recovered from COVID-19. The rearrangement joins TRBV5-1 to TRBJ2-7, with a weak D call TRBD1 (6 bases). CDR3 loop: CASSLDRALEQYF. The CDR3 DNA is TGCGCCAGCAGCTTGGACAGGGCTCTCGAGCAGTACTTC.